This T cell receptor (beta chain) originates from a study of blood T cell repertoires in COVID-19. Study as a whole: The analysed material was cDNA or gDNA that came from T cells, B-cell-depleted T cells, or PBMCs.

TCRdb keeps only in-frame clones here, not all; method: immunoSEQ multiplex PCR. This sample has about 200,000 clones, with about 88% found just once. The CDR3 is 14 amino acids. The germline V gene has CDR1 SGDLS and CDR2 YYNGEE. V lost 4 bases to trimming and J lost 6 bases, with 11 bases between them. The sequence was collected from a woman between 45 and 60 years old with COVID-19, enrolled during active disease. The chain employs TRBV9 and TRBJ1-6, with D uncertain. Source material: peripheral blood. Here the CDR3 reads CASSPRGTNSPLHF. The CDR3 DNA sequence: TGTGCCAGCAGCCCCCGGGGTACTAATTCACCCCTCCACTTT.